This T cell receptor beta chain was recovered during a study of response to subunit inactivated influenza vaccine. MiXCR was run by TCRdb on the RT-PCR reads, yielding one entry per CDR3 protein. Counted here are hundreds of thousands of distinct CDR3 sequences, roughly 14% occurring once; the ten biggest clones make up around 7.3%. Points from the study as a whole: Each seasonal flu vaccination may recruit only limited new T cells, authors suggested.

V was trimmed by 1 base and J by 0 bases, leaving 10 bases between them. CDR1 and CDR2 from the germline V gene are LGHNA and YNFKEQ. The CDR3 is made up of 16 amino acids. This clonotype turned up a few times. The antigen is unknown. This rearrangement joins TRBV4-2 to TRBJ2-1, with a tentative D call TRBD2 (6 bases). The sample consisted of PBMCs from blood, taken 14 days before vaccination. The origin of this receptor is a man aged 50 or older who received an inactivated influenza vaccine. The CDR3 sequence: CASSQGYGGSYNEQFF. In DNA form, the CDR3 reads TGTGCCAGCAGCCAAGGGTACGGGGGCTCCTACAATGAGCAGTTCTTC.